Described below is a single T cell receptor (beta chain) sequence and its context. Its antigen is unknown. Per-base quality was not reported, and no clone a single base away is much larger than it. These data are taken from a study of T cell repertoires and Cas9 in healthy adults (dated by TCRdb to 2017 to 2018). With respect to the entire study: Multi-effector potency, cytotoxicity and lineage determination within the CD4 and CD8 compartments were characterized for SpCas9-reactive T cells. The study examined preexisting T cell immunity against the Streptococcus pyogenes Cas9 nuclease (SpCas9) used in CRISPR gene editing.

Taken from cysteine to phenylalanine, the CDR3 has 15 residues. Only the CDR3 region is kept as DNA, spanning 45 bases read in frame from base 1. Looking up the germline V gene yields CDR1 SGHTA and CDR2 FQGNSA. Deletion took 5 bases off V and 3 bases off J, with a span of 14 bases between the germline ends. Library preparation used the immunoSEQ multiplex PCR assay. This is the immuneACCESS table as TCRdb keeps it, with only in-frame sequences that have V and J called. A part of the clones is gone; compared with another copy, unresolved V genes explain less than half, and the rest is unexplained. A total of tens of thousands of clones appear in this sample, 85% to 95% of them only once. The ten most abundant clones make up approximately 0.8% of the sample. What the work shows at the level of the full study, not this receptor alone: In vitro, SpCas9-reactive regulatory T cells were reported to reduce the proliferation and function of SpCas9-reactive effector T cells.

Healthy humans served as the donors. The sample was CD4+ effector T cells (CD127+, CD25-, CD137-, CD154-) from PBMCs; culture status not recorded. The sequence was obtained from a human donor in good health. Here the chain combines TRBV7-2 and TRBJ2-1; TRBD1 is perhaps the D gene, given 6 matching bases. This receptor carries the CDR3 CASSLDRNYYNEQFF. The DNA sequence is as follows: TGTGCCAGCAGCCTCGACAGGAATTACTACAATGAGCAGTTCTTC.